Each of the 16 T cell receptor beta chains below was sequenced from the same sample in a study of blood T cells in healthy people across ages. The use of a sample-barcoded 5' primer and a J-beta primer mix characterized a second PCR of about 6 to 11 cycles. One entry per CDR3 protein, called by TCRdb with MiXCR from the 5' RACE reads. The sample yields roughly 800,000 distinct CDR3 sequences, approximately 24% seen once. These data were also filed under a second study, of T cells of mothers and their children.

Sequences were obtained from blood. These TCRs come from a boy younger than 18 in good health.

A few counts support this clonotype. The chain has TRBV12-3 or TRBV12-4 and TRBJ2-5, with D possibly being TRBD2 (6 bases). The CDR3 totals 14 residues. V lost 5 bases, J lost 4 bases, and 14 bases lay in between. CDR3 sequence reads: CASSVVGGPETQYF. CDR3 nucleotides: TGTGCCAGCAGTGTGGTGGGGGGACCAGAGACCCAGTACTTC.

This chain connects TRBV2 to TRBJ2-7; D might be TRBD2 (7 bases). Germline CDR1 reads SNHLY; CDR2 reads FYNNEI. The CDR3 consists of 14 residues. Between the trimmed V and J ends, which lost 7 bases and 4 bases, there was a span of 17 bases. CDR3 DNA sequence: TGTGCCAGCACGTGGGGGGGCCTACTATACGAGCAGTACTTC. Its protein product is CASTWGGLLYEQYF.

This chain uses TRBV5-4 with TRBJ1-2; 7 positions match TRBD1. The J segment lost 6 bases and the V segment lost 1 base, leaving 9 bases of the junction unmatched. The CDR3 runs to 15 residues. In germline, CDR1 is SGHNT, CDR2 YYREEE (reference sequence). CDR3: CASSLSQGQVDGYTF. Written as DNA, the CDR3 is TGTGCCAGCAGCTTGTCCCAAGGACAGGTTGATGGCTACACCTTC.

About this clonotype: One junction end does not reproduce the germline sequence, and a read error may be involved. The V gene is TRBV28, the J gene TRBJ2-3, with TRBD2 matching over 7 bases. The CDR3 consists of 16 residues. Germline V CDR1 and CDR2: MDHEN, SYDVKM. The chain's CDR3 is CASSFAGLTSTGTQYF. The CDR3 DNA sequence: TGTGCCAGCAGTTTTGCGGGGTTGACTAGCACAGGTACGCAGTATTTT.

The table lists this clonotype with a few counts. The chain employs TRBV27 and TRBJ2-1; no definite D call. The CDR3 totals 13 residues. CDR1 and CDR2 (germline): MNHEY, SMNVEV (reference sequence). Trimming cost V 2 bases and J 10 bases, with 12 bases left between them. The CDR3 here is CASSLAPPWEQFF. In DNA form, the CDR3 reads TGTGCCAGCAGTTTAGCTCCCCCTTGGGAGCAGTTCTTC.

This clonotype was observed a few times. V is TRBV28 and J is TRBJ1-1; the D is unclear. Germline-derived CDR1 and CDR2 are MDHEN and SYDVKM. The CDR3 is 14 amino acids. V was cut by 3 bases and J by 3 bases, with 11 bases left in between. The CDR3 coding sequence is TGTGCCAGCAGTTTGAGCCCCTGGGACACTGAAGCTTTCTTT. Its protein product is CASSLSPWDTEAFF.

This clonotype was seen a few times. J is TRBJ2-5 and V is TRBV29-1; D call uncertain. V lost 5 bases to trimming and J lost 0 bases, with 13 bases between them. Germline lookup yields CDR1 SQVTM and CDR2 ANQGSEA. The CDR3 totals 14 residues. CDR3 nucleotide sequence: TGCAGCGTTACAAGAATTTTGTACCAAGAGACCCAGTACTTC. Protein product: CSVTRILYQETQYF.

The chain uses TRBV9 and TRBJ2-3; 13 bases are shared with TRBD2. This CDR3 comprises 16 residues. V was clipped by 4 bases and J by 1 base; unmatched bases: 3. Germline CDR1 and CDR2: SGDLS and YYNGEE. Here the CDR3 DNA reads TGTGCCAGCAGCATCGGACTAGCGGGGGGCACAGATACGCAGTATTTT. It yields the protein CASSIGLAGGTDTQYF.

This clonotype was picked up a small number of times. The chain is built from TRBV3-1 and TRBJ1-1; D perhaps matches TRBD1 (6 bases). Trimming left V 1 base short and J 6 bases short, with 15 bases between. Germline values: CDR1 LGHDT, CDR2 YNNKEL (reference sequence). This CDR3 has 15 residues. Written as DNA, the CDR3 is TGTGCCAGCAGCCAAGCCAACACAGGGTACTCTGAAGCTTTCTTT. Residues: CASSQANTGYSEAFF.

This clonotype was seen a handful of times. V and J are TRBV7-2 and TRBJ2-1; 9 bases align to TRBD2. CDR1 is SGHTA and CDR2 is FQGNSA in the germline V gene. With 5 bases clipped from V and 7 bases from J, the junction kept 18 bases outside the gene matches. There are 18 residues in the CDR3. CDR3 sequence (DNA): TGTGCCAGCAGCACAAGTCCCGGGTGGCGGGGGGGTCGGAATGAGCAGTTCTTC. This gives the protein CASSTSPGWRGGRNEQFF. The full variable domain, its missing parts supplied by reference TRBV7-2 and TRBJ2-1, is GAGVSQSPSNKVTEKGKDVELRCDPISGHTALYWYRQSLGQGLEFLIYFQGNSAPDKSGLPSDRFSAERTGGSVSTLTIQRTQQEDSAVYLCASSTSPGWRGGRNEQFFGPGTRLTVL.

This chain joins TRBV4-1 and TRBJ1-3; D is undetermined. Trimming stripped 8 bases from V and 4 bases from J, with 3 bases between. The germline CDR1 and CDR2 sequences are MGHRA and YSYEKL. The CDR3 runs 10 residues. DNA for the CDR3: TGCGCCAGCGCCGGAAACACCATATATTTT. It encodes CASAGNTIYF.

The chain uses TRBV11-2 and TRBJ2-3; D remains ambiguous. The CDR3 contains 13 residues. The germline gives CDR1 SGHAT, CDR2 FQNNGV. With 1 base removed from V and 4 bases from J, the gap between germline ends came to 6 bases. The CDR3, as DNA: TGTGCCAGCAGCTTAGCAAGGCCAGATACGCAGTATTTT. Its translation: CASSLARPDTQYF.

This clonotype has only a few counts. At one end, the junction sequence differs from germline, possibly due to a read error. This chain uses TRBV20-1 with TRBJ2-2; a weak D match, TRBD1 (6 bases). Germline-derived CDR1 and CDR2 are DFQATT and SNEGSKA (reference sequence). This CDR3 region has 13 residues. CDR3 amino acids: CSAREGGAGELLF. CDR3 bases: TGCAGTGCTAGAGAAGGGGGTGCCGGGGAGCTGCTTTTT.

This rearrangement joins TRBV7-6 to TRBJ1-1, with D perhaps TRBD1 (5 bases). The CDR3 has 15 residues. V lost 5 bases and J lost 4, with 17 bases in between. Germline V gene data show CDR1 as SGHVS and CDR2 as FNYEAQ. The CDR3 loop reads CASSPSTAAGTEAFF. As DNA, the CDR3 is TGTGCCAGCAGCCCATCGACAGCCGCCGGCACTGAAGCTTTCTTT.

This clonotype was detected a few times. The chain joins TRBV20-1 to TRBJ1-2; 9 bases are a match to TRBD1. This CDR3 spans 14 amino acids. Trimming removed 3 bases from V and 5 bases from J; junction bases left unmatched: 7. Per germline, CDR1 DFQATT and CDR2 SNEGSKA (reference sequence). As DNA, the CDR3 is TGCAGTGCTAGCCCCCCCGACAGGGGGTATGGCTACACCTTC. As protein: CSASPPDRGYGYTF.

There are a few counts of this clonotype. V gene TRBV5-1 combines with J gene TRBJ2-1; unclear D gene. Trimming stripped 1 base from V and 5 bases from J, with 7 bases between. This CDR3 spans 13 amino acids. Germline CDR1 SGHRS, CDR2 YFSETQ. As DNA, the CDR3 is TGCGCCAGCAGCTTGCTTCAGGACAATGAGCAGTTCTTC. This encodes CASSLLQDNEQFF. Full variable domain (remainder filled in from reference TRBV5-1 and TRBJ2-1): KAGVTQTPRYLIKTRGQQVTLSCSPISGHRSVSWYQQTPGQGLQFLFEYFSETQRNKGNFPGRFSGRQFSNSRSEMNVSTLELGDSALYLCASSLLQDNEQFFGPGTRLTVL.